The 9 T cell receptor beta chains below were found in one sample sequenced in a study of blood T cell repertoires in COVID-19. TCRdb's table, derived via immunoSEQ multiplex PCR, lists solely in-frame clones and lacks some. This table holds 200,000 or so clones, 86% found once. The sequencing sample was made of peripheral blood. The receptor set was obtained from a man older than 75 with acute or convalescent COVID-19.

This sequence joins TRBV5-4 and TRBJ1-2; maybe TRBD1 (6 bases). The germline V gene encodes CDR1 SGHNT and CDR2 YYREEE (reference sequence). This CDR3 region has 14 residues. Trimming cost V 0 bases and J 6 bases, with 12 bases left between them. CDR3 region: CASSLVQGRDGYTF. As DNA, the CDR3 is TGTGCCAGCAGCTTGGTGCAGGGGAGAGATGGCTACACCTTC.

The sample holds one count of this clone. The CDR3 DNA is TGTGCCAGCTCACCAGGGACAGGGGGTTCTAATCAGCCCCAGCATTTT. It encodes CASSPGTGGSNQPQHF. The V gene is TRBV18, the J gene TRBJ1-5, with 11 bases lining up with TRBD1. This CDR3 has 16 amino acids. Trimming at V came to 2 bases and at J to 4 bases, leaving 4 bases not matched to a gene. From germline, CDR1 is KGHSH and CDR2 LQKENI. The full variable domain, in which reference TRBV18 and TRBJ1-5 provide the parts outside the CDR3, is NAGVMQNPRHLVRRRGQEARLRCSPMKGHSHVYWYRQLPEEGLKFMVYLQKENIIDESGMPKERFSAEFPKEGPSILRIQQVVRGDSAAYFCASSPGTGGSNQPQHFGDGTRLSIL.

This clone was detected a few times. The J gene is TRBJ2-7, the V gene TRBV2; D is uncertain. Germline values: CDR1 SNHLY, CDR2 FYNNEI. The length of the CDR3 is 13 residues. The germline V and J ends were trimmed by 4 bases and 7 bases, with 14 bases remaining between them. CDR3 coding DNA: TGTGCCAGCAGTGTCCAGGCAGGATGGGAGCAGTACGTC. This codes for CASSVQAGWEQYV.

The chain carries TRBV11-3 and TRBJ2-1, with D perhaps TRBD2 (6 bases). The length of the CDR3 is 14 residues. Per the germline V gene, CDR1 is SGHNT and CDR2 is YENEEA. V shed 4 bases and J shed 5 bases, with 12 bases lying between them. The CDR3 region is CASSSLGEDNEQFF. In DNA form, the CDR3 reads TGTGCCAGCAGCTCCCTCGGGGAGGACAATGAGCAGTTCTTC.

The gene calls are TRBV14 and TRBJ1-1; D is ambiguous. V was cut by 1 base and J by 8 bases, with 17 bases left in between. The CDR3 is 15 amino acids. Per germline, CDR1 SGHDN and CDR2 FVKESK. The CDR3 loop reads CASSQAGVTHAEAFF. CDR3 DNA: TGTGCCAGCAGCCAAGCCGGGGTAACCCACGCCGAAGCTTTCTTT.

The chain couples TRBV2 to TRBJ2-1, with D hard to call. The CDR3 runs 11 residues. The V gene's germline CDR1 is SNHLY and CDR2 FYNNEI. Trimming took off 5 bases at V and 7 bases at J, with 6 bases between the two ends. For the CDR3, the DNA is TGTGCCAGCAGTCCCCATAATGAGCAGTTCTTC. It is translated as CASSPHNEQFF.

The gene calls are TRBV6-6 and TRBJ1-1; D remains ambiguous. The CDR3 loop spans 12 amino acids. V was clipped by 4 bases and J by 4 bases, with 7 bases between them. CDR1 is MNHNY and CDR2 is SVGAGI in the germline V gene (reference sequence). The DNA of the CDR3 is TGTGCCAGCAGTTCTGCTAGCACTGAAGCTTTCTTT. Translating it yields CASSSASTEAFF.

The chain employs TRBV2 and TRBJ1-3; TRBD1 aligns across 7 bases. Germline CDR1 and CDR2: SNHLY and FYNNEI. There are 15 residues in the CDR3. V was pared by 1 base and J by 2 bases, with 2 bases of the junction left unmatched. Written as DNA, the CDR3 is TGTGCCAGCAGTGAAGTTGGGACAGCTGGAAACACCATATATTTT. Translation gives CASSEVGTAGNTIYF.

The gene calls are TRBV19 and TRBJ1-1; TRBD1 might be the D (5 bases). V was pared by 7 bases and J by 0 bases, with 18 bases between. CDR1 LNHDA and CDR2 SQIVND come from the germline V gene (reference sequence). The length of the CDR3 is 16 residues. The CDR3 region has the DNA TGTGCCAGTACAACAGGACGTTCCGGAGTGAACACTGAAGCTTTCTTT. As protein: CASTTGRSGVNTEAFF.